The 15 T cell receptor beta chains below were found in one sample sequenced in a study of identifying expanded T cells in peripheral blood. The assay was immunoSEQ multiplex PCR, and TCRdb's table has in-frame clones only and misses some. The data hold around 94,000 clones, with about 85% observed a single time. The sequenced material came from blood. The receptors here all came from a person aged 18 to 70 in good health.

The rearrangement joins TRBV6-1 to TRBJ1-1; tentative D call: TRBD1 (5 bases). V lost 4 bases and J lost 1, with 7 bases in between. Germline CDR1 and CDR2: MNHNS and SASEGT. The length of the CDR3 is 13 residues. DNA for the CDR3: TGTGCCAGCAGTGGTGACAGGAACACTGAAGCTTTCTTT. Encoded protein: CASSGDRNTEAFF.

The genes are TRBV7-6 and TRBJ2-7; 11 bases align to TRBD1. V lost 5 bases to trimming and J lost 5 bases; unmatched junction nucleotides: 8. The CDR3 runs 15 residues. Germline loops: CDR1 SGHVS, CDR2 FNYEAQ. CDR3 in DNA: TGTGCCAGCAGCCTAGGGACAGGGGGATACGACGAGCAGTACTTC. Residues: CASSLGTGGYDEQYF.

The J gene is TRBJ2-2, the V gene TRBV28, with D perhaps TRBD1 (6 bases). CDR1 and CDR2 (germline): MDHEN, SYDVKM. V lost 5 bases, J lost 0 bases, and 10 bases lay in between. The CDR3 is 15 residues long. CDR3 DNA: TGTGCCAGCAGTCGGACAGCGCCGAACACCGGGGAGCTGTTTTTT. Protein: CASSRTAPNTGELFF.

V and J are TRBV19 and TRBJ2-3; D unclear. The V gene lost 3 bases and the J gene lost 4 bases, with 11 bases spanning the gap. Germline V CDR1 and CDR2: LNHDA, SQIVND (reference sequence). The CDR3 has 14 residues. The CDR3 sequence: CASSINPLADTQYF. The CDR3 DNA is TGTGCCAGTAGTATCAACCCCCTGGCAGATACGCAGTATTTT.

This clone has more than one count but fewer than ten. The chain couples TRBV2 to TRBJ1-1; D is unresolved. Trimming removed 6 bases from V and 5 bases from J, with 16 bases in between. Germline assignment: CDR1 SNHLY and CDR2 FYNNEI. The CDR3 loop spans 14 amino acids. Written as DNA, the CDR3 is TGTGCCAGCAGGGCCAGGATGGGGAGTACTGAAGCTTTCTTT. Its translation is CASRARMGSTEAFF.

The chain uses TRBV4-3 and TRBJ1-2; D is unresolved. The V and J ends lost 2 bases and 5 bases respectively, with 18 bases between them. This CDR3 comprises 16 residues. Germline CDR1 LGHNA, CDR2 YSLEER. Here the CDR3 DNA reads TGCGCCAGCAGCCAATCCGGAAGCTCCCGGGGTTATGGCTACACCTTC. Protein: CASSQSGSSRGYGYTF.

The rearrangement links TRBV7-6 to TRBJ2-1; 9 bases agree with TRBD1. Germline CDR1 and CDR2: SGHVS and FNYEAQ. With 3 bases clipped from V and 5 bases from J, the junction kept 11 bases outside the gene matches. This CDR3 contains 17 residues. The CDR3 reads CASSFLVGTGNDNEQFF. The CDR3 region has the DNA TGTGCCAGCAGCTTCTTAGTTGGGACAGGGAATGACAATGAGCAGTTCTTC.

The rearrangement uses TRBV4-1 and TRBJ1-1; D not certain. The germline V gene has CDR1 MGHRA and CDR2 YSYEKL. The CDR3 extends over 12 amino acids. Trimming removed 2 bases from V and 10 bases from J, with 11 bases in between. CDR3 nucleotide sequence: TGCGCCAGCAGCCAACCACTGGGAGCAGCTTTCTTT. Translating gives CASSQPLGAAFF.

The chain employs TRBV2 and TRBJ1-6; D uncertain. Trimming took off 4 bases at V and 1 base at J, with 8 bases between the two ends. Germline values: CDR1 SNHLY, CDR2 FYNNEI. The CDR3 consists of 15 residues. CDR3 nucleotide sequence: TGTGCCAGCAGTGTCCTGGGGTCCTATAATTCACCCCTCCACTTT. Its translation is CASSVLGSYNSPLHF.

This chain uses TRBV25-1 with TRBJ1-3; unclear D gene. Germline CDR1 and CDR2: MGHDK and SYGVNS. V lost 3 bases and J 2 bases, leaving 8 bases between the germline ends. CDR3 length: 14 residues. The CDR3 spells CASSDMGAGNTIYF. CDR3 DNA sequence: TGTGCCAGCAGTGACATGGGAGCTGGAAACACCATATATTTT.

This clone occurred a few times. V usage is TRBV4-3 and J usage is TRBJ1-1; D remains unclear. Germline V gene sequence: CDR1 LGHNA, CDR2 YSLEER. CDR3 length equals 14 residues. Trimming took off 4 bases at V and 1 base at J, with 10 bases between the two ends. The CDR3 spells CASSRGLENTEAFF. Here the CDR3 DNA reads TGCGCCAGCAGCCGAGGATTAGAGAACACTGAAGCTTTCTTT.

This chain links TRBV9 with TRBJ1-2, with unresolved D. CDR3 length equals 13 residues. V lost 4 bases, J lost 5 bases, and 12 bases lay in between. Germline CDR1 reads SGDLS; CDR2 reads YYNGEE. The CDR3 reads CASSSYSAYGYTF. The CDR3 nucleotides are TGTGCCAGCAGCTCATACAGTGCGTATGGCTACACCTTC.

The CDR3 sequence: CSARVQDYEQYF. The CDR3 DNA is TGCAGCGCAAGGGTCCAAGACTACGAGCAGTACTTC. The chain carries TRBV29-1 and TRBJ2-7; the D is unclear. Germline values: CDR1 SQVTM, CDR2 ANQGSEA. With 7 bases removed from V and 3 bases from J, the gap between germline ends came to 13 bases. There are 12 residues in the CDR3.

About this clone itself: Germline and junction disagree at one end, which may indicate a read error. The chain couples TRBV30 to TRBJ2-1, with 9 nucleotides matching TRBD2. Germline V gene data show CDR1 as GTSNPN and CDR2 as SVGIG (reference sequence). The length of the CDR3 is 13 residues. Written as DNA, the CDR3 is TGTGCCTGGCGTGTAGCGGGGGCTAATGAGCAGTTCTTC. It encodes CAWRVAGANEQFF.

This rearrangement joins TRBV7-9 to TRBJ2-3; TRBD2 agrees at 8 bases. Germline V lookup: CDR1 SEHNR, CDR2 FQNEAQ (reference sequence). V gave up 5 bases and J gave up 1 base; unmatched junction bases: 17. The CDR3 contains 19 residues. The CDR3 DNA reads TGTGCCAGCAGCCCCCGGCGACTCCCGGGGGGGCTGGGCACAGATACGCAGTATTTT. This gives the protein CASSPRRLPGGLGTDTQYF.